Below, 13 T cell receptor beta chains from the same sample are listed, as sequenced in a study of technical replicates of blood from several donors. Data came from immunoSEQ multiplex PCR; TCRdb stores just in-frame clones and leaves some out. The sample has approximately 16,000 clones, about 89% seen once. The material sequenced was PBMCs. These receptors all stem from a human donor in good health.

The table lists this clone with a count of one. The J gene is TRBJ2-1, the V gene TRBV28, with D possibly TRBD2 on 5 matching bases. The CDR3 spans 13 residues. Germline CDR1 reads MDHEN; CDR2 reads SYDVKM. Trimming left V 8 bases short and J 10 bases short, with 18 bases between. CDR3 in amino acids: CASEDSHGWEQFF. In DNA, the CDR3 is TGTGCCAGCGAGGACTCCCACGGGTGGGAGCAGTTCTTC.

This clone was recorded only once. The chain is built from TRBV7-9 and TRBJ2-1, with D possibly TRBD2 on 7 matching bases. V gave up 4 bases and J gave up 0 bases, with 16 bases separating them. The CDR3 covers 17 residues. Germline V gene data show CDR1 as SEHNR and CDR2 as FQNEAQ (reference sequence). CDR3 sequence reads: CASSSPGGGASYNEQFF. CDR3 DNA: TGTGCCAGCAGCTCCCCGGGGGGCGGTGCCTCCTACAATGAGCAGTTCTTC. Full variable domain (outside the CDR3, taken from reference TRBV7-9 and TRBJ2-1): DTGVSQNPRHKITKRGQNVTFRCDPISEHNRLYWYRQTLGQGPEFLTYFQNEAQLEKSRLLSDRFSAERPKGSFSTLEIQRTEQGDSAMYLCASSSPGGGASYNEQFFGPGTRLTVL.

The chain combines TRBV5-1 with TRBJ2-7, with D perhaps TRBD1 (6 bases). The CDR3 runs to 14 residues. CDR1 is SGHRS, CDR2 YFSETQ, per germline. V gave up 3 bases and J gave up 2 bases, with 12 bases separating them. The CDR3 DNA reads as TGCGCCAGCAGCTCCCGGACAGCAGCCTACGAGCAGTACTTC. This gives the protein CASSSRTAAYEQYF.

The chain carries TRBV29-1 and TRBJ2-6; 8 nucleotides align to TRBD1. The CDR3 is 14 amino acids. The germline V gene encodes CDR1 SQVTM and CDR2 ANQGSEA. V was clipped by 6 bases and J by 2 bases; unmatched bases: 3. For the CDR3, the DNA is TGCAGCGTCGCACAGGGGGCTGGGGCCAACGTCCTGACTTTC. Translation: CSVAQGAGANVLTF. The full variable domain, completed using reference TRBV29-1 and TRBJ2-6, is SAVISQKPSRDICQRGTSLTIQCQVDSQVTMMFWYRQQPGQSLTLIATANQGSEATYESGFVIDKFPISRPNLTFSTLTVSNMSPEDSSIYLCSVAQGAGANVLTFGAGSRLTVL.

The chain joins TRBV2 to TRBJ2-3; D might be TRBD2 (5 bases). Germline lookup yields CDR1 SNHLY and CDR2 FYNNEI. Trimming cost V 8 bases and J 4 bases, with 16 bases left between them. The CDR3 sequence is 14 residues long. The CDR3 loop is CASGEREWADTQYF. For the CDR3, the DNA is TGTGCCAGCGGAGAGAGGGAGTGGGCAGATACGCAGTATTTT.

The chain employs TRBV27 and TRBJ1-1; D is undetermined. The CDR3 consists of 14 residues. Trimming took off 2 bases at V and 4 bases at J, with 11 bases between the two ends. Germline V gene lookup returns CDR1 MNHEY and CDR2 SMNVEV (reference sequence). Here the CDR3 reads CASSLTFGSTEAFF. Written as DNA, the CDR3 is TGTGCCAGCAGTTTAACTTTTGGGAGCACTGAAGCTTTCTTT.

The genes are TRBV28 and TRBJ2-7; weak D call: TRBD2 (6 bases). Trimming left V 7 bases short and J 0 bases short, with 16 bases between. The CDR3 is 15 residues long. The germline V gene encodes CDR1 MDHEN and CDR2 SYDVKM. The CDR3: CASNLQGGPSYEQYF. CDR3 bases: TGTGCCAGCAACCTACAAGGAGGGCCCTCCTACGAGCAGTACTTC.

This chain connects TRBV29-1 to TRBJ2-2, with 8 bases lining up with TRBD1. With V trimmed by 0 bases and J by 1 base, 7 bases remained unmatched. The CDR3 is made up of 17 amino acids. The germline gives CDR1 SQVTM, CDR2 ANQGSEA. The CDR3 loop is CSVEDKTGAENTGELFF. The CDR3 DNA reads TGCAGCGTTGAAGACAAGACAGGGGCCGAGAACACCGGGGAGCTGTTTTTT.

This chain joins TRBV30 and TRBJ1-1; D unclear. CDR1 GTSNPN and CDR2 SVGIG come from the germline V gene (reference sequence). Trimming removed 1 base at V and 6 bases at J, with 15 bases between. The CDR3 runs to 14 residues. The CDR3 region has the DNA TGTGCCTGGAGTGGTTGGCAGGCGCGGGCTGAAGCTTTCTTT. This codes for CAWSGWQARAEAFF.

The chain couples TRBV19 to TRBJ2-7; 11 bases agree with TRBD2. The CDR3 totals 17 residues. Germline values: CDR1 LNHDA, CDR2 SQIVND (reference sequence). V lost 3 bases and J lost 0; bases outside the gene matches: 7. In DNA, the CDR3 is TGTGCCAGTAGTATCGAGGTGACTAGCGGGATCTCCTACGAGCAGTACTTC. This sequence encodes CASSIEVTSGISYEQYF.

The chain links TRBV2 to TRBJ2-3; tentative D call: TRBD2 (6 bases). V was trimmed by 4 bases and J by 2 bases, leaving 13 bases between them. The CDR3 consists of 15 residues. Germline-derived CDR1 and CDR2 are SNHLY and FYNNEI. DNA of the CDR3: TGTGCCAGCAGTGTTAGCGGATTGTCCACAGATACGCAGTATTTT. Amino acid sequence: CASSVSGLSTDTQYF.

The J gene is TRBJ2-2, the V gene TRBV5-1; D is uncertain. Germline-derived CDR1 and CDR2 are SGHRS and YFSETQ. V was clipped by 0 bases and J by 7 bases, with 7 bases between them. The CDR3 is 13 residues long. The CDR3 here is CASSLVLVGELFF. The CDR3 coding sequence is TGCGCCAGCAGCTTGGTCCTAGTCGGGGAGCTGTTTTTT. Filled out from reference TRBV5-1 and TRBJ2-2, the complete variable domain reads KAGVTQTPRYLIKTRGQQVTLSCSPISGHRSVSWYQQTPGQGLQFLFEYFSETQRNKGNFPGRFSGRQFSNSRSEMNVSTLELGDSALYLCASSLVLVGELFFGEGSRLTVL.

The chain uses TRBV9 and TRBJ2-3; 10 bases are shared with TRBD2. From germline, CDR1 is SGDLS and CDR2 YYNGEE. The CDR3 length is 16 residues. Germline trimming cut 0 bases from V and 4 bases from J; bases unmatched to any gene: 5. CDR3 residues: CASSVASGGLADTQYF. The CDR3 nucleotides read TGTGCCAGCAGCGTAGCTAGCGGGGGACTGGCAGATACGCAGTATTTT.